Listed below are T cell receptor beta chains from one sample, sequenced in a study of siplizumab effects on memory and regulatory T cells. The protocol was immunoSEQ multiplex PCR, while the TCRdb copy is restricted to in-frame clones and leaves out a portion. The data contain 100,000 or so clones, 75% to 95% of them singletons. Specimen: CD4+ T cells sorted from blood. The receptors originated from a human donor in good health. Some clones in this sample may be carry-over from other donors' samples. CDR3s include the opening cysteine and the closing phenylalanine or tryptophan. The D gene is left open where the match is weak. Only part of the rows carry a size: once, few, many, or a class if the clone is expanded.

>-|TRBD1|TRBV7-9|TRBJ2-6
CASSSARQGYTSGANVLTF
TGTGCCAGCAGCTCTGCGCGACAGGGGTATACCTCTGGGGCCAACGTCCTGACTTTC
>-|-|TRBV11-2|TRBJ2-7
CASSLDHTSYEQYF
TGTGCCAGCAGCTTAGACCACACCTCCTACGAGCAGTACTTC
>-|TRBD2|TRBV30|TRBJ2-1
CAWSELAGDYNEQFF
TGTGCCTGGAGCGAACTAGCGGGAGACTACAATGAGCAGTTCTTC
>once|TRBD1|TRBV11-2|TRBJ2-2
CASSLVGTGGGNTGELFF
TGTGCCAGCAGCTTAGTGGGGACAGGGGGCGGGAACACCGGGGAGCTGTTTTTT
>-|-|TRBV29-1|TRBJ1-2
CSVPSTGDYGYTF
TGCAGCGTTCCTTCGACGGGAGACTATGGCTACACCTTC
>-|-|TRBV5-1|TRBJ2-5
CASSSYQETQYF
TGCGCCAGCAGCTCATACCAAGAGACCCAGTACTTC
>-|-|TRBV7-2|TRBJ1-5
CASSLDRNNQPQHF
TGTGCCAGCAGCTTAGACAGGAACAATCAGCCCCAGCATTTT
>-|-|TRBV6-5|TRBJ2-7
CASQQKYEQYF
TGTGCCAGCCAACAGAAATACGAGCAGTACTTC
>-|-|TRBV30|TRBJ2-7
CAWSVRGKGEQYF
TGTGCCTGGAGTGTACGGGGGAAGGGGGAGCAGTACTTC
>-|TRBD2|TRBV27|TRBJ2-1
CASSKLAGGGDEQFF
TGTGCCAGCAGTAAACTAGCGGGAGGTGGCGATGAGCAGTTCTTC
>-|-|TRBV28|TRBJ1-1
CASTPWAHTNTEAFF
TGTGCCAGCACCCCCTGGGCTCACACGAACACTGAAGCTTTCTTT
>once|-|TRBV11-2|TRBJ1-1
CASSLGVQRDTEAFF
TGTGCCAGCAGCTTAGGGGTTCAGAGGGACACTGAAGCTTTCTTT
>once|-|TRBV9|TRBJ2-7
CASSVVAGSHEQYF
TGTGCCAGCAGCGTAGTCGCAGGGTCCCACGAGCAGTACTTC
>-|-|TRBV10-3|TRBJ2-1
CATRREERRNEQFF
TGTGCCACCAGAAGGGAGGAAAGACGTAATGAGCAGTTCTTC
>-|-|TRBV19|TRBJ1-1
CASSMGDRAFF
TGTGCCAGTAGTATGGGAGACAGAGCTTTCTTT
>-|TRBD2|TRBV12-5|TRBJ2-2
CASGLGAGTSGKTGELFF
TGTGCTAGTGGTTTGGGCGCCGGGACTAGCGGAAAAACCGGGGAGCTGTTTTTT
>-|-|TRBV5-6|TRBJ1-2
CASSLTAQGGYTF
TGTGCCAGCAGCTTGACCGCTCAGGGTGGCTACACCTTC
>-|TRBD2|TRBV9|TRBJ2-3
CASSVGTSGRAADTQYF
TGTGCCAGCAGCGTCGGGACTAGCGGGAGGGCGGCAGATACGCAGTATTTT
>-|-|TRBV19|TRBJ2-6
CASSMRNQRRGSGANVLTF
TGTGCCAGTAGTATGAGGAACCAACGGAGGGGCTCTGGGGCCAACGTCCTGACTTTC
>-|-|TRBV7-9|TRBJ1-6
CASSGQGNSPLHF
TGTGCCAGCAGCGGGCAGGGGAATTCACCCCTCCACTTT
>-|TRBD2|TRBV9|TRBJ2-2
CASSVGLAGALGELFF
TGTGCCAGCAGCGTAGGGCTAGCGGGAGCTCTGGGGGAGCTGTTTTTT
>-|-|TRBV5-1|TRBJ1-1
CASSLSPSVLNTEAFF
TGCGCCAGCAGCTTGAGCCCATCCGTATTGAACACTGAAGCTTTCTTT
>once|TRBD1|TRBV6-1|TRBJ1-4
CASSEPDRGNEKLFF
TGTGCCAGCAGTGAACCGGACAGGGGAAATGAAAAACTGTTTTTT
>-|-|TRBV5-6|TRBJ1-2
CASTEKRRDYYGYTF
TGTGCCAGCACCGAAAAACGACGAGACTACTATGGCTACACCTTC
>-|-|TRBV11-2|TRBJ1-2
CASSLDGGGNYGYTF
TGTGCCAGCAGCTTAGATGGGGGGGGAAACTATGGCTACACCTTC
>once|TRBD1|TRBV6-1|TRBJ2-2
CASSDLGQGTGELFF
TGTGCCAGCAGTGACCTCGGACAGGGGACCGGGGAGCTGTTTTTT
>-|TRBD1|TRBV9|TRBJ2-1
CASSTNWDRGNEQFF
TGTGCCAGCAGCACCAATTGGGACAGGGGTAATGAGCAGTTCTTC
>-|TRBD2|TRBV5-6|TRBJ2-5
CASSFGLAGAQETQYF
TGTGCCAGCAGCTTTGGGCTAGCGGGTGCTCAAGAGACCCAGTACTTC
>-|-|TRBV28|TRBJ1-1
CASRVPGAQNTEAFF
TGTGCCAGCAGAGTCCCGGGGGCCCAGAACACTGAAGCTTTCTTT
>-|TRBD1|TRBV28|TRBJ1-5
CASRSPGQGSQPQHF
TGTGCCAGCAGGTCCCCGGGACAGGGTAGTCAGCCCCAGCATTTT
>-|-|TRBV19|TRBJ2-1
CASRVGGAVYNEQFF
TGTGCCAGTAGAGTCGGTGGGGCGGTATACAATGAGCAGTTCTTC
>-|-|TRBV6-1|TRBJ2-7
CASSEGRNYEQYF
TGTGCCAGCAGTGAAGGAAGAAACTACGAGCAGTACTTC
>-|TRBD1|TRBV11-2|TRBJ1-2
CASSPGGGAPYGYTF
TGTGCCAGCAGCCCAGGGGGGGGCGCACCCTATGGCTACACCTTC
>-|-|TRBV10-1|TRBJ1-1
CASSRSGTDNTEAFF
TGCGCCAGCAGCCGATCCGGGACTGACAACACTGAAGCTTTCTTT
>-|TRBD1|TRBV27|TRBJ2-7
CASTSTPDRLSYEQYF
TGTGCCAGCACCTCCACACCGGACAGGCTCTCCTACGAGCAGTACTTC
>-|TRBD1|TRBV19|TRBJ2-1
CASSLDRVGQFF
TGTGCCAGTAGTCTAGACAGGGTGGGGCAGTTCTTC
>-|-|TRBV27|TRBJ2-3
CASRVLGATDTQYF
TGTGCCAGCCGTGTTCTCGGGGCCACAGATACGCAGTATTTT
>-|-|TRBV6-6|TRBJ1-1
CASSYGENTEAFF
TGTGCCAGCAGTTATGGGGAGAACACTGAAGCTTTCTTT
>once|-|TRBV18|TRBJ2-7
CASSPWGDGEQYF
TGTGCCAGCTCACCTTGGGGGGACGGAGAGCAGTACTTC
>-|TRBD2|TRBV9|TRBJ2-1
CASSVGSGVGNEQFF
TGTGCCAGCAGCGTTGGTAGCGGGGTAGGAAATGAGCAGTTCTTC
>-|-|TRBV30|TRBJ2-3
CAWKKGVGDTQYF
TGTGCCTGGAAAAAGGGAGTGGGAGATACGCAGTATTTT